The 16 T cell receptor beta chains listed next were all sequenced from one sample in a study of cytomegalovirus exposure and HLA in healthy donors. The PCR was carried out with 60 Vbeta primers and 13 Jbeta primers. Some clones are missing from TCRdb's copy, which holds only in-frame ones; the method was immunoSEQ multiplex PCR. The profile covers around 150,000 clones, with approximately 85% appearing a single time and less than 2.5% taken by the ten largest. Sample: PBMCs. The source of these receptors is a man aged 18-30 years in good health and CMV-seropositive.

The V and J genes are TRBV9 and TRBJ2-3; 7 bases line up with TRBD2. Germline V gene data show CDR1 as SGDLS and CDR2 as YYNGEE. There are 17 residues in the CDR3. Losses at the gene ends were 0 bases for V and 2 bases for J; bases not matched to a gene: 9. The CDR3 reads CASSVESGGIYTDTQYF. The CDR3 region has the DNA TGTGCCAGCAGCGTAGAGTCCGGGGGGATTTACACAGATACGCAGTATTTT.

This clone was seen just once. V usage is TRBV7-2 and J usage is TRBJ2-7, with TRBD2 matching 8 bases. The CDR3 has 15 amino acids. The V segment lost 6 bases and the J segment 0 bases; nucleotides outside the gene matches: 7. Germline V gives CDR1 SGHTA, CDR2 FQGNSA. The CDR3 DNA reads TGTGCCAGCAGAGGCGGGGGGATCAGCTCCTACGAGCAGTACTTC. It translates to CASRGGGISSYEQYF.

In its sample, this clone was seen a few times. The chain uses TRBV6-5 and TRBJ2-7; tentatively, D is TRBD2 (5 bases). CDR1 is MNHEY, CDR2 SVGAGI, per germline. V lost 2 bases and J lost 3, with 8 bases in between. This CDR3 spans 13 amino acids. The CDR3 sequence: CASSYRENYEQYF. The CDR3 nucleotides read TGTGCCAGCAGTTACCGGGAAAACTACGAGCAGTACTTC.

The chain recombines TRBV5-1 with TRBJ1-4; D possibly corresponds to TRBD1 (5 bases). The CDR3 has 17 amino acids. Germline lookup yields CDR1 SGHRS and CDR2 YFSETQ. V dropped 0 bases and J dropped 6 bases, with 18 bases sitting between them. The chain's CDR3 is CASSLGVSGGLDEKLFF. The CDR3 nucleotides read TGCGCCAGCAGCTTGGGAGTTTCCGGGGGGTTGGATGAAAAACTGTTTTTT. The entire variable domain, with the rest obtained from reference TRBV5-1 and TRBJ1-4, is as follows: KAGVTQTPRYLIKTRGQQVTLSCSPISGHRSVSWYQQTPGQGLQFLFEYFSETQRNKGNFPGRFSGRQFSNSRSEMNVSTLELGDSALYLCASSLGVSGGLDEKLFFGSGTQLSVL.

CDR3 in DNA: TGTGCCAGCAGCTCCCGAACTTCTAGCGGGGGGGGATCCTACGAGCAGTACTTC. It specifies CASSSRTSSGGGSYEQYF. The chain employs TRBV4-2 and TRBJ2-7, with 12 bases lining up with TRBD2. Germline-derived CDR1 and CDR2 are LGHNA and YNFKEQ. V trimming: 5 bases; J trimming: 1 base; junction bases outside the gene matches: 12. CDR3 length: 18 amino acids.

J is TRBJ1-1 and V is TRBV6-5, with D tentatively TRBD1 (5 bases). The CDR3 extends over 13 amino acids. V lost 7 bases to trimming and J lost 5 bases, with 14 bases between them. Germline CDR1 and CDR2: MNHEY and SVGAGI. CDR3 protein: CASTQGLGTEAFF. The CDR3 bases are TGTGCCAGCACCCAGGGTTTAGGGACTGAAGCTTTCTTT.

The CDR3, as DNA: TGTGCCAGTTTGTTGAGGAGACAGGGGAACACCGGGGAGCTGTTTTTT. Protein sequence: CASLLRRQGNTGELFF. The chain recombines TRBV19 with TRBJ2-2, with 7 bases that match TRBD1. Per the germline V gene, CDR1 is LNHDA and CDR2 is SQIVND (reference sequence). The length of the CDR3 is 16 residues. The junction had 10 bases not matched to a gene; V was cut back by 8 bases and J by 1 base.

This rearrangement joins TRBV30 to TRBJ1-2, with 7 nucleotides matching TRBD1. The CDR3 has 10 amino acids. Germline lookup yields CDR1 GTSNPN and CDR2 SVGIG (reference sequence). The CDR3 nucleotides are TGTGCGCAGGGGGTCTATGGCTACACCTTC. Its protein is CAQGVYGYTF.

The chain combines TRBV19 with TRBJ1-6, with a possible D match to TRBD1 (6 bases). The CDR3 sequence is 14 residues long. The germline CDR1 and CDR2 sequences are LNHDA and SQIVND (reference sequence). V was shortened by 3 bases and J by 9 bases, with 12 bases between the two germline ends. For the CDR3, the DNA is TGTGCCAGTAGTATCCTCGGACAGACTTCACCCCTCCACTTT. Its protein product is CASSILGQTSPLHF.

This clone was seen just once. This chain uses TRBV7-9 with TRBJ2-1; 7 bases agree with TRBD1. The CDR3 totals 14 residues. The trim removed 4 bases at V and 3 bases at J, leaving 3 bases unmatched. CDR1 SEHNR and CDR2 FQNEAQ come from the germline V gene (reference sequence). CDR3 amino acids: CASSWPGGYNEQFF. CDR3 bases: TGTGCCAGCAGCTGGCCAGGGGGCTACAATGAGCAGTTCTTC.

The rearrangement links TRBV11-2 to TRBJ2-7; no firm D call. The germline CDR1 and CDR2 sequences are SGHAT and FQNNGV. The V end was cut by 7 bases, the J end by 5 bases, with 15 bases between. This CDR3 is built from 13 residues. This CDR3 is CASTTARFNEQYF. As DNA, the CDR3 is TGTGCCAGCACCACCGCGCGGTTTAACGAGCAGTACTTC.

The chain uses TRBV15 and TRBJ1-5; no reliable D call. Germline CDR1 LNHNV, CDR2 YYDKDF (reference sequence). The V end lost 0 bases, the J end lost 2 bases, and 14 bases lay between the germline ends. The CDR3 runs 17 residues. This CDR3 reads CATSRDLGGGGNQPQHF. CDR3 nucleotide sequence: TGTGCCACCAGCAGAGATTTGGGTGGAGGTGGCAATCAGCCCCAGCATTTT.

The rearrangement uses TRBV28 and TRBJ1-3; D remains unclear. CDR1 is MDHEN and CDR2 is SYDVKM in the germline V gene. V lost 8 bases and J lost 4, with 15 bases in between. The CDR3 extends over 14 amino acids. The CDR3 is CASGSRDVGNTIYF. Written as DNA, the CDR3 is TGTGCCAGCGGGTCGAGGGATGTCGGAAACACCATATATTTT.

The CDR3 region is CASSDSTGGANVLTF. As DNA, the CDR3 is TGTGCCAGCAGTGACTCGACAGGTGGGGCCAACGTCCTGACTTTC. V and J are TRBV6-4 and TRBJ2-6; D might be TRBD1 (6 bases). The CDR3 contains 15 residues. The V gene's germline CDR1 is MRHNA and CDR2 SNTAGT. Trimming took off 0 bases at V and 3 bases at J, with 6 bases between the two ends.

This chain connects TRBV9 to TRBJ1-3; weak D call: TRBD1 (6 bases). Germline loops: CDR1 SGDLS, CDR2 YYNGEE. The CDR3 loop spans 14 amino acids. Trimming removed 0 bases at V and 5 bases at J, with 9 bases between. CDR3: CASSVEDRRNTIYF. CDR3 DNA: TGTGCCAGCAGCGTAGAAGACAGGAGAAACACCATATATTTT.

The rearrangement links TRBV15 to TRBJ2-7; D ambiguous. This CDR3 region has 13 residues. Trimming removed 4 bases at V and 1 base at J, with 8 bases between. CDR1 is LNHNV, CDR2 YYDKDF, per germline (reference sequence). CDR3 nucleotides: TGTGCCACCAGCATCCTAAGATCCTACGAGCAGTACTTC. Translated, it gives CATSILRSYEQYF.